This T cell receptor (beta chain) was sequenced during a study of shared clonotypes between healthy human individuals. The assay was immunoSEQ multiplex PCR, and TCRdb's table has in-frame clones only and misses some. The table includes more than 2 million clones, approximately 95% detected once. Germline CDR1 MNHEY, CDR2 SMNVEV (reference sequence). This CDR3 spans 14 amino acids. V trimming: 6 bases; J trimming: 4 bases; junction bases outside the gene matches: 4. Sequences were obtained from naive CD4+ T cells sorted from blood. This sample's subset: CD45RA+ positively selected. The chain recombines TRBV27 with TRBJ1-5, with TRBD1 matching 9 bases. This sequence was found in a man aged 18 to 30 in good health. The CDR3 DNA is TGTGCCAGCAGCAGGGACAGGGTGAATCAGCCCCAGCATTTT. The encoded protein is CASSRDRVNQPQHF.